The 9 T cell receptor beta chains below come from one sample, sequenced in a study of identical twins. TCRdb recomputed calls from the 5' RACE reads with MiXCR, one row per CDR3 protein. The sample shows around 470,000 distinct CDR3 sequences, approximately 14% of them seen only once. The sample also formed part of further work on yellow fever vaccine responses in identical twins.

Sequences were obtained from CD4+ T cells sorted from blood. The receptors come from a woman under 30 in good health.

This clonotype was detected a few times. This chain uses TRBV30 with TRBJ1-2; no clear D. The CDR3 has 11 amino acids. The V and J ends lost 1 base and 7 bases respectively, with 7 bases between them. Germline V gene sequence: CDR1 GTSNPN, CDR2 SVGIG (reference sequence). Here the CDR3 DNA reads TGTGCCTGGAGTGCCAGCCTTGGCTACACCTTC. It yields the protein CAWSASLGYTF.

The chain uses TRBV11-1 and TRBJ2-5, with D unclear. Germline V gene data show CDR1 as SGHAT and CDR2 as FQDESV (reference sequence). V dropped 3 bases and J dropped 1 base, with 9 bases sitting between them. The CDR3 totals 14 residues. The CDR3 region has the DNA TGTGCCAGCAGCTTCATCGGGCCCCAAGAGACCCAGTACTTC. Its translation: CASSFIGPQETQYF.

Here the CDR3 DNA reads TGCAGTGCTAGAGTGGCGGGAGCCACCGGGGAGCTGTTTTTT. Translation: CSARVAGATGELFF. The genes are TRBV20-1 and TRBJ2-2, with 7 bases fitting TRBD2. Germline loops: CDR1 DFQATT, CDR2 SNEGSKA (reference sequence). Trimming at V came to 1 base and at J to 4 bases, leaving 3 bases not matched to a gene. The CDR3 is 14 amino acids.

On this clonotype itself: A clone one base away is much larger, so this may be a read error. The chain employs TRBV7-8 and TRBJ2-2; D gene ambiguous. Germline loops: CDR1 SGHVS, CDR2 FQNEAQ. This CDR3 comprises 14 residues. Deletions cut 1 base from V and 4 bases from J, with 7 bases between. The CDR3 region has the DNA TGTGCCAGCAGCTTAGAAGGTCCCACCGGGGAGCTGTTTTTT. Translating it yields CASSLEGPTGELFF.

This clonotype was picked up many times. V is TRBV20-1 and J is TRBJ2-3; TRBD2 matches 8 bases. The germline CDR1 and CDR2 sequences are DFQATT and SNEGSKA (reference sequence). V was pared by 6 bases and J by 4 bases, with 6 bases of the junction left unmatched. The CDR3 spans 13 residues. Written as DNA, the CDR3 is TGCAGTGCGGGGGTAGCGGGACCAGATACGCAGTATTTT. It translates to CSAGVAGPDTQYF.

This clonotype was observed a few times. This chain joins TRBV11-3 and TRBJ2-2; D is undetermined. The germline V gene has CDR1 SGHNT and CDR2 YENEEA. The V end was cut by 2 bases, the J end by 0 bases, with 4 bases between. The CDR3 length is 14 residues. CDR3: CASSLLANTGELFF. Here the CDR3 DNA reads TGTGCCAGCAGCTTACTTGCGAACACCGGGGAGCTGTTTTTT.

Only a few counts were recorded for this clonotype. The rearrangement uses TRBV2 and TRBJ2-5; D is unclear. This CDR3 comprises 14 residues. V lost 4 bases and J 0 bases, leaving 9 bases between the germline ends. Germline values: CDR1 SNHLY, CDR2 FYNNEI. In DNA, the CDR3 is TGTGCCAGCAGTGGAAGCGTGTACCAAGAGACCCAGTACTTC. Amino acid sequence: CASSGSVYQETQYF.

In DNA form, the CDR3 reads TGTGCCAGCAGCCCTCGGCGCACAGATACGCAGTATTTT. This codes for CASSPRRTDTQYF. The V gene is TRBV7-2, the J gene TRBJ2-3; D is ambiguous. Between the trimmed V and J ends, which lost 5 bases and 1 base, there was a span of 7 bases. Germline V gene sequence: CDR1 SGHTA, CDR2 FQGNSA. This CDR3 has 13 amino acids.

This clonotype was observed a few times. CDR3 coding DNA: TGTGCCAGCAGCTTATTCACAGGGGCCATGAAATACAATGAGCAGTTCTTC. Translation: CASSLFTGAMKYNEQFF. The J gene is TRBJ2-1, the V gene TRBV11-2, with 7 positions matching TRBD1. The CDR3 is 17 amino acids. CDR1 SGHAT and CDR2 FQNNGV come from the germline V gene. V shed 2 bases and J 4 bases; nucleotides not matched to a gene: 11.